This TCR beta chain is drawn from a study of blood T cell repertoires in COVID-19 (dated by TCRdb to between 2020 and 2021). Regarding the complete study: Samples from collaborators originated in the United States, Italy and Spain and spanned both the acute and convalescent phases of COVID-19. The prospective study material was composed of cDNA or gDNA derived from T cells, B-cell-depleted T cells, or PBMCs. Subjects who had been exposed to COVID-19, were actively infected with it, or had recovered from it provided the deeply sampled blood TCRbeta repertoires that made up the dataset. The repertoires were released in a freely available public database meant as a resource for research on the immune response to SARS-CoV-2. Samples were obtained from the ongoing ImmuneRACE study (first 160 participants) and from approximately 1,200 subjects provided by 6 global collaborators. Nearly every sample came with metadata listing a de-identified subject ID, COVID-19 status, age in years and sex. HLA class I and class II types, where available, came from metadata supplied by the sample provider rather than from assay-based typing.

For this clone: What this receptor recognizes is not known. No base qualities exist here, and no much larger clone lies one base off it.

TCRbeta CDR3 regions were amplified from genomic DNA using the immunoSEQ Assay, a bias-controlled multiplex PCR. Processing in the source paper ran as follows. Within the assay, amplification of reference gene primers was used to estimate how many nucleated cells each sample contained. To quantify the absolute abundance of each unique TCRbeta CDR3 rearrangement, sequence reads were collapsed and filtered. For each sample, productive Simpson clonality was calculated as the square root of Simpson's diversity index across productive rearrangements. TCRdb re-hosts the immuneACCESS table, in-frame sequences only. Its copies lack some clones; in the studies checked, an unresolved V gene accounts for under half of them, and the cause for the rest is not known. The DNA gave D and trimming, while V, J and clone size come from that table. The sample table contains 60,000 to 90,000 clones; only one count was recorded for around 84% of them. Around 20% of the sample is taken by the ten largest.

What the work shows at the level of the full study, not this receptor alone: How much clinical and demographic metadata was included differed by source and by participant, and the metadata was provided uncurated.

The junction shows trimming of 3 bases on V and 1 base on J, plus 11 bases between the germline ends. From cysteine to phenylalanine, the CDR3 is 15 amino acids long. Just the 45-base CDR3 DNA is kept, in frame starting at base 1. Looking up the germline V gene (reference sequence) yields CDR1 LNHDA and CDR2 SQIVND. Whole blood was collected in K2EDTA tubes by collaborating institutions according to the institutions' own protocols. For TCRbeta analysis, collaborators shipped samples in one of three forms: frozen whole blood, isolated PBMCs, or DNA extracted from either of those sample types. Material for sequencing was peripheral blood. The source of this sequence is a woman between 50 and 59 years old with acute or convalescent COVID-19. The chain couples TRBV19 to TRBJ2-3, with TRBD2 as a weak D call on 6 bases. Here is the DNA: TGTGCCAGTAGTATCGGCGGGGTGGGCACAGATACGCAGTATTTT. Translated, this gives CASSIGGVGTDTQYF.